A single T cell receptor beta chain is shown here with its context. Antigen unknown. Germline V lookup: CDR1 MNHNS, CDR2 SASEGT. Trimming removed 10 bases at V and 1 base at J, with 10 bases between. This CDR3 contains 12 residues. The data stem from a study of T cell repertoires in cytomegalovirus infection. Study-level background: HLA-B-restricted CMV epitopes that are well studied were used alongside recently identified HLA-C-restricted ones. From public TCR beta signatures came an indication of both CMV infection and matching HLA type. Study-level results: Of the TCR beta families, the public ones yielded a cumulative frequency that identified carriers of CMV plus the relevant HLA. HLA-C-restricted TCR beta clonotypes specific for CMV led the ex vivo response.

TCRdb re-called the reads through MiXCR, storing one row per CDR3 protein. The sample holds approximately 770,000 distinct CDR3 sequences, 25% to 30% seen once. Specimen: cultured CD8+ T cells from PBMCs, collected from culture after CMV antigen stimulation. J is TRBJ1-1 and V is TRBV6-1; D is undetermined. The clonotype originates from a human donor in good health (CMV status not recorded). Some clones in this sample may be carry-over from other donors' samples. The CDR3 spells CATILGNTEAFF. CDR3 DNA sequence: TGTGCCACCATCCTCGGGAACACTGAAGCTTTCTTT.